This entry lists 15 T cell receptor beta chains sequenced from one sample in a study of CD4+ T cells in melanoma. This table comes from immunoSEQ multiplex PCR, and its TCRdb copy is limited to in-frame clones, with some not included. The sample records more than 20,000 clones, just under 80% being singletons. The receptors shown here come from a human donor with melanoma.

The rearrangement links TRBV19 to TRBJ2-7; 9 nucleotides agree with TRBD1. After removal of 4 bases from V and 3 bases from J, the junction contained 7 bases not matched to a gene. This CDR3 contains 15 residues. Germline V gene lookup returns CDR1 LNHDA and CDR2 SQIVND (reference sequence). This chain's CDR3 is CASSTTGTGSYEQYF. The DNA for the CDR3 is TGTGCCAGTAGTACCACCGGGACAGGGAGCTACGAGCAGTACTTC.

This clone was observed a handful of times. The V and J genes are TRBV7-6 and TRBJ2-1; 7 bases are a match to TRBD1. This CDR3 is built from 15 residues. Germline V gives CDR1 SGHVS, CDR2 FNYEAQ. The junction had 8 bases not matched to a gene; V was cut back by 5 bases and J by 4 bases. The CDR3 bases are TGTGCCAGCAGCAGAGAGGGGGCAGGTTACAATGAGCAGTTCTTC. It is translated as CASSREGAGYNEQFF. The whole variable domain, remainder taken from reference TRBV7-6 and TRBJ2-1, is GAGVSQSPRYKVTKRGQDVALRCDPISGHVSLYWYRQALGQGPEFLTYFNYEAQQDKSGLPNDRFSAERPEGSISTLTIQRTEQRDSAMYRCASSREGAGYNEQFFGPGTRLTVL.

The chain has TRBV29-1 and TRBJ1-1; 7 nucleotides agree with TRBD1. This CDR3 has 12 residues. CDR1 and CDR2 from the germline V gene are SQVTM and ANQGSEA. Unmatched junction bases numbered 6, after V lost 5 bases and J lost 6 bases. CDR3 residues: CSVLTGWSEAFF. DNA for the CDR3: TGCAGCGTTTTGACAGGGTGGTCTGAAGCTTTCTTT. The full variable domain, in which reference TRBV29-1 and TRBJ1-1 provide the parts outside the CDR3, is SAVISQKPSRDICQRGTSLTIQCQVDSQVTMMFWYRQQPGQSLTLIATANQGSEATYESGFVIDKFPISRPNLTFSTLTVSNMSPEDSSIYLCSVLTGWSEAFFGQGTRLTVV.

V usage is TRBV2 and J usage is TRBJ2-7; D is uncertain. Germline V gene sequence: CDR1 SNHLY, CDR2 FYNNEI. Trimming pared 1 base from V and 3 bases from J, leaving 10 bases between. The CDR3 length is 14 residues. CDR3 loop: CASSEGPSGYEQYF. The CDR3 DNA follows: TGTGCCAGCAGTGAAGGTCCGTCGGGCTACGAGCAGTACTTC.

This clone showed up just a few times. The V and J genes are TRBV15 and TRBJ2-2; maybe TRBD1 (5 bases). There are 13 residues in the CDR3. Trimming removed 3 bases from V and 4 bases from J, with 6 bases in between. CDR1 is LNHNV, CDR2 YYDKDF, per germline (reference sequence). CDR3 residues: CATSSDSTGELFF. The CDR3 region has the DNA TGTGCCACCAGCAGCGACAGCACCGGGGAGCTGTTTTTT.

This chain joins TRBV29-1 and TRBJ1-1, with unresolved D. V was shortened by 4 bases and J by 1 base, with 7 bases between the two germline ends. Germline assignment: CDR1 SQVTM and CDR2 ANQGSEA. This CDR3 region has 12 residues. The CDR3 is CSVVKSNTEAFF. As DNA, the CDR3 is TGCAGCGTTGTCAAATCGAACACTGAAGCTTTCTTT.

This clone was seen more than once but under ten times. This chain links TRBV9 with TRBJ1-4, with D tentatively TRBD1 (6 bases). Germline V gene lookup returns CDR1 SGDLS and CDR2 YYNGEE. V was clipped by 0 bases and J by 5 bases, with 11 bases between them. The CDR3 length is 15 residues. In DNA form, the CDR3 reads TGTGCCAGCAGCGTAGTCGGGGGGGCAAATGAAAAACTGTTTTTT. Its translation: CASSVVGGANEKLFF.

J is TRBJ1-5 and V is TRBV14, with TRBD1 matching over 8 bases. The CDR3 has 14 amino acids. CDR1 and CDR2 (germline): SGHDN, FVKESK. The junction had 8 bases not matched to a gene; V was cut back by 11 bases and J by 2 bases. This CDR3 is CASRQGPGNQPQHF. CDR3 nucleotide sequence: TGTGCCTCCCGACAGGGGCCTGGCAATCAGCCCCAGCATTTT.

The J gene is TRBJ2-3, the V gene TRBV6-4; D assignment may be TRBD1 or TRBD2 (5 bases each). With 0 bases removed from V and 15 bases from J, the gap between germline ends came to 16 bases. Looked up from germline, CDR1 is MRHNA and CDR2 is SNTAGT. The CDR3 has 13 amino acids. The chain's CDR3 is CASSDSWGKLLYF. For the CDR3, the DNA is TGTGCCAGCAGTGACTCGTGGGGGAAACTTCTATATTTT.

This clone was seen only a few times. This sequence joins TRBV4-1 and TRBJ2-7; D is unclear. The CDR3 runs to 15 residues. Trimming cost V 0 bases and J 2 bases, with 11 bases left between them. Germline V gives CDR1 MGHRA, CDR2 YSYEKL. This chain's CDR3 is CASSQDPGGTYEQYF. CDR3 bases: TGCGCCAGCAGCCAAGATCCGGGCGGAACCTACGAGCAGTACTTC.

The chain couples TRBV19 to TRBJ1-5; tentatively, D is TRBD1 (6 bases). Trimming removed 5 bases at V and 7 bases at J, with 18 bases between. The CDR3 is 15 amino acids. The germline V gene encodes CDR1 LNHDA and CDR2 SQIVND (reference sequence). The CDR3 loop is CASSPRRGLYQPQHF. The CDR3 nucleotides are TGTGCCAGTAGTCCGCGAAGGGGGTTGTACCAGCCCCAGCATTTT. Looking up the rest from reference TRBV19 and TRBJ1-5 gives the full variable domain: DGGITQSPKYLFRKEGQNVTLSCEQNLNHDAMYWYRQDPGQGLRLIYYSQIVNDFQKGDIAEGYSVSREKKESFPLTVTSAQKNPTAFYLCASSPRRGLYQPQHFGDGTRLSIL.

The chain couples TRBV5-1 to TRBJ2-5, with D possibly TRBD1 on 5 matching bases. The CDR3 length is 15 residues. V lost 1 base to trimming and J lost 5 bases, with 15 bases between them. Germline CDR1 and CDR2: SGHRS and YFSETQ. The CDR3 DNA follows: TGCGCCAGCAGCTTGCAACCCTGGGGCCGGGAGACCCAGTACTTC. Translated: CASSLQPWGRETQYF. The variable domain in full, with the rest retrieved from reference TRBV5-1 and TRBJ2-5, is KAGVTQTPRYLIKTRGQQVTLSCSPISGHRSVSWYQQTPGQGLQFLFEYFSETQRNKGNFPGRFSGRQFSNSRSEMNVSTLELGDSALYLCASSLQPWGRETQYFGPGTRLLVL.

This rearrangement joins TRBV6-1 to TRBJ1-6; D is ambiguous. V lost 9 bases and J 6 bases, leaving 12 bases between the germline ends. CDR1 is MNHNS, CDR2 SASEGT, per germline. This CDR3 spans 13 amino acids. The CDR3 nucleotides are TGTGCCAGAGCCCGTAATACTAATTCACCCCTCCACTTT. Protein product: CARARNTNSPLHF.

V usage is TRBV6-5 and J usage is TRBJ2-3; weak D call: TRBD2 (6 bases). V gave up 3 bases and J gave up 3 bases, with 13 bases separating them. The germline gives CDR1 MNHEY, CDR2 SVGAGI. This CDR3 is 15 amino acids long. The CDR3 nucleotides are TGTGCCAGCAGTTATAGCGGTGGGCGGACAGATACGCAGTATTTT. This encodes CASSYSGGRTDTQYF.

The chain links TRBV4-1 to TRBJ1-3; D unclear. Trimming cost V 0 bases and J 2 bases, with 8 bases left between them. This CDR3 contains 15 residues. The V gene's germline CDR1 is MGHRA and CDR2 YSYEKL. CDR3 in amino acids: CASSQDPGPGNTIYF. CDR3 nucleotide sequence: TGCGCCAGCAGCCAAGACCCCGGGCCTGGAAACACCATATATTTT.